The source of this TCR beta chain is a study of CD8+ T cells in alopecia areata. Study-level points and caveats: For lesional scalp, especially alopecia totalis/universalis, clonality was higher than in normal scalp. The treated group had a single nonresponder, limiting CD8+ expansion-response conclusions.

Investigators isolated RNA and reverse transcribed it into cDNA to act as the sequencing template. Clones were sequenced by immunoSEQ multiplex PCR, and TCRdb holds only the in-frame ones, with some missing. The repertoire has approximately 210,000 clones, about three fifths of them found once; the top ten carry 4.2%. There are 14 residues in the CDR3. Germline CDR1 and CDR2: MNHNS and SASEGT. The V gene end was trimmed by 7 bases and the J gene end by 6 bases; junction bases not matched to a gene: 12. Regarding treatment: oral pan-JAK inhibitor, 5-10 mg twice daily. The table lists this clone with a count of one. The antigen remains undetermined.

Sample: CD4+ T cells sorted from blood, taken at week 4, from a patient treated with tofacitinib. This sequence joins TRBV6-1 and TRBJ2-7; 7 bases match TRBD1. The origin of this receptor is a human donor with alopecia areata. The CDR3 sequence is CASTPDRASCEQYF. DNA of the CDR3: TGTGCCAGCACCCCAGACAGGGCGAGCTGCGAGCAGTACTTC.